The present T cell receptor beta chain was sequenced within a study of persistence of HIV-infected CD4 T cells. Notes on this clone: Antigen unknown.

Lysates of CMV-infected fibroblasts at 10 ug/mL stimulated these cells. CD40L/CD69 double-negative CD45RO-high memory CD4+ T cells were collected. V was clipped by 6 bases and J by 0 bases; unmatched bases: 13. The CDR3 covers 18 residues. CDR1 MNHNS and CDR2 SASEGT come from the germline V gene. The libraries were made with immunoSEQ version 4 in survey mode. Sequencing used immunoSEQ multiplex PCR; TCRdb keeps in-frame clones, though not all of them. The sample has approximately 26,000 clones; roughly 78% are singletons. This sequence joins TRBV6-1 and TRBJ1-4, with 7 nucleotides matching TRBD1. This receptor was identified in an adult woman with HIV who was CMV-seropositive. This material consisted of CD4+ T cells sorted from PBMCs after approximately 19-hour stimulation, taken from a patient who received antiretroviral therapy. For the CDR3, the DNA is TGTGCCAGCAGCGAAACCGGGACAGCCTATGCAACTAATGAAAAACTGTTTTTT. Protein: CASSETGTAYATNEKLFF.